A single sample is the source of the 27 T cell receptor beta chains below, sequenced in a study of blood T cell repertoires in COVID-19. Produced via immunoSEQ multiplex PCR; TCRdb's table is partial and in-frame only. The data show roughly 56,000 clones, roughly 89% seen once. Sequenced: peripheral blood. These receptors originate from a woman aged 55-70 years with COVID-19, enrolled during active disease.

This clone has just one count. V is TRBV7-2 and J is TRBJ1-2; 10 nucleotides line up with TRBD1. The CDR3 spans 17 residues. Germline CDR1 is SGHTA and CDR2 is FQGNSA. V was clipped by 4 bases and J by 0 bases; unmatched bases: 8. The chain's CDR3 is CASSYRGTGEANYGYTF. The CDR3 coding sequence is TGTGCCAGCAGCTACAGGGGGACAGGGGAAGCTAACTATGGCTACACCTTC. Supplemented by reference TRBV7-2 and TRBJ1-2, the full variable domain reads GAGVSQSPSNKVTEKGKDVELRCDPISGHTALYWYRQSLGQGLEFLIYFQGNSAPDKSGLPSDRFSAERTGGSVSTLTIQRTQQEDSAVYLCASSYRGTGEANYGYTFGSGTRLTVV.

This clone was detected only once. The rearrangement joins TRBV18 to TRBJ2-5; 8 nucleotides agree with TRBD2. Trimming at V came to 0 bases and at J to 4 bases, leaving 7 bases not matched to a gene. The germline V gene has CDR1 KGHSH and CDR2 LQKENI. CDR3 length equals 16 residues. The CDR3 DNA reads as TGTGCCAGCTCACCACCGGTGATAGCGGGATCAGAGACCCAGTACTTC. Translated: CASSPPVIAGSETQYF.

The CDR3 loop reads CASSFAAGGATEAFF. The CDR3 DNA follows: TGTGCCAGCAGCTTTGCGGCAGGGGGTGCCACTGAAGCTTTCTTT. The chain recombines TRBV5-6 with TRBJ1-1, with 7 bases identical to TRBD1. CDR1 and CDR2 (germline): SGHDT, YYEEEE. The CDR3 is made up of 15 amino acids. The V and J ends lost 2 bases and 4 bases, in that order; junction bases with no gene match: 8.

As concerns this clone: At the DNA level, this CDR3 is encoded by other sequences in the same sample as well. The chain has TRBV6-5 and TRBJ2-7; 7 bases fit TRBD1. The CDR3 has 15 amino acids. Germline CDR1 reads MNHEY; CDR2 reads SVGAGI. The junction had 4 bases not matched to a gene; V was cut back by 0 bases and J by 2 bases. The CDR3 loop is CASSYSIQGAYEQYF. The DNA of the CDR3 is TGTGCCAGCAGTTACTCGATTCAGGGGGCCTACGAGCAGTACTTC.

The chain combines TRBV4-2 with TRBJ1-6; the D gene is possibly TRBD1 (6 bases). V lost 1 base and J 6 bases, leaving 13 bases between the germline ends. Germline values: CDR1 LGHNA, CDR2 YNFKEQ. The CDR3 has 16 amino acids. Here the CDR3 reads CASSQGPGVLNSPLHF. The CDR3 DNA is TGTGCCAGCAGCCAAGGACCAGGGGTCCTTAATTCACCCCTCCACTTT.

The V and J genes are TRBV30 and TRBJ1-1; a weak D match, TRBD1 (5 bases). Germline loops: CDR1 GTSNPN, CDR2 SVGIG (reference sequence). The CDR3 loop spans 16 amino acids. V lost 4 bases to trimming and J lost 0 bases, with 18 bases between them. The CDR3 region has the DNA TGTGCCTGGATGGACAATTCCGGGCAAATGAACACTGAAGCTTTCTTT. Its translation is CAWMDNSGQMNTEAFF.

The V and J genes are TRBV14 and TRBJ2-3, with 8 positions matching TRBD1. CDR1 and CDR2 (germline): SGHDN, FVKESK. J gave up 6 bases and V 6 bases, and 5 bases lay outside the gene matches. CDR3 length equals 13 residues. The CDR3, as DNA: TGTGCCAGCAGGTCGACAGGGGTGGATACGCAGTATTTT. Encoded protein: CASRSTGVDTQYF.

V gene TRBV5-5 combines with J gene TRBJ2-1, with 7 bases matching TRBD2. The trim removed 4 bases at V and 4 bases at J, leaving 11 bases unmatched. Looked up from germline, CDR1 is SGHKS and CDR2 is YYEKEE (reference sequence). The CDR3 extends over 16 amino acids. In DNA, the CDR3 is TGTGCCAGCAGCCGATCCTCTGGGGGGGTGTACAATGAGCAGTTCTTC. This sequence encodes CASSRSSGGVYNEQFF.

V and J are TRBV18 and TRBJ1-5, with 8 bases matching TRBD1. V gave up 3 bases and J gave up 4 bases; unmatched junction bases: 8. Germline assignment: CDR1 KGHSH and CDR2 LQKENI. The CDR3 extends over 16 amino acids. As DNA, the CDR3 is TGTGCCAGCTCACCCAGGACAGGGTCTAGTAATCAGCCCCAGCATTTT. This codes for CASSPRTGSSNQPQHF.

The gene calls are TRBV9 and TRBJ1-1; D might be TRBD1 (6 bases). The V gene lost 4 bases and the J gene lost 5 bases, with 15 bases spanning the gap. Germline CDR1 reads SGDLS; CDR2 reads YYNGEE. CDR3 size: 14 residues. The CDR3 nucleotides read TGTGCCAGCAGCCCAGGGGAGGGGGTAACTGAAGCTTTCTTT. Residues: CASSPGEGVTEAFF.

The chain employs TRBV7-9 and TRBJ1-2; the D is unclear. Germline V lookup: CDR1 SEHNR, CDR2 FQNEAQ (reference sequence). The CDR3 extends over 11 amino acids. Trimming left V 3 bases short and J 7 bases short, with 6 bases between. In DNA, the CDR3 is TGTGCCAGCAGCTTGTCGGTTGGCTACACCTTC. Translating gives CASSLSVGYTF.

This chain uses TRBV7-9 with TRBJ2-1; 8 bases map to TRBD1. This CDR3 comprises 16 residues. V dropped 5 bases and J dropped 0; count of bases not matched to a gene: 6. Germline lookup yields CDR1 SEHNR and CDR2 FQNEAQ (reference sequence). CDR3 sequence (DNA): TGTGCCAGCAGCAAAAGCGACAGGGGCTCCTACAATGAGCAGTTCTTC. It encodes CASSKSDRGSYNEQFF.

This chain joins TRBV7-9 and TRBJ2-7; D gene uncertain. The CDR3 runs to 14 residues. Germline loops: CDR1 SEHNR, CDR2 FQNEAQ (reference sequence). The V end lost 2 bases, the J end lost 3 bases, and 11 bases lay between the germline ends. As DNA, the CDR3 is TGTGCCAGCAGCTTATCGGTCACGGGCTACGAGCAGTACTTC. Translating gives CASSLSVTGYEQYF.

The rearrangement links TRBV30 to TRBJ2-5; 7 nucleotides match TRBD2. With V trimmed by 5 bases and J by 2 bases, 2 bases remained unmatched. The CDR3 runs to 12 residues. Per the germline V gene, CDR1 is GTSNPN and CDR2 is SVGIG (reference sequence). The CDR3 here is CAWGGLQETQYF. The DNA of the CDR3 is TGTGCCTGGGGGGGACTACAAGAGACCCAGTACTTC.

The V gene is TRBV5-1, the J gene TRBJ1-2; 12 nucleotides line up with TRBD1. From germline, CDR1 is SGHRS and CDR2 YFSETQ. There are 15 residues in the CDR3. V lost 0 bases, J lost 8 bases, and 5 bases stayed unmatched. This CDR3 reads CASSLGTGTGGGYTF. In nucleotides, the CDR3 is TGCGCCAGCAGCTTGGGGACCGGGACAGGGGGCGGCTACACCTTC.

The V and J genes are TRBV7-9 and TRBJ2-7; TRBD2 is a possible D gene (5 bases). CDR3 size: 15 residues. From germline, CDR1 is SEHNR and CDR2 FQNEAQ (reference sequence). The V gene lost 5 bases and the J gene lost 2 bases, with 16 bases spanning the gap. The CDR3 loop reads CASSPLGRVPYEQYF. DNA for the CDR3: TGTGCCAGCAGCCCGCTAGGGAGAGTTCCCTACGAGCAGTACTTC.

This sequence joins TRBV24-1 and TRBJ1-5; 7 bases are shared with TRBD1. Germline-derived CDR1 and CDR2 are KGHDR and SFDVKD. J gave up 4 bases and V 7 bases, and 6 bases lay outside the gene matches. This CDR3 spans 14 amino acids. CDR3 nucleotides: TGTGCCACCAGCGCCGGGACAGCTAATCAGCCCCAGCATTTT. Amino acid sequence: CATSAGTANQPQHF.

This clone occurred a few times. The J gene is TRBJ2-2, the V gene TRBV4-3, with TRBD2 as a possible D gene (5 bases). The CDR3 has 16 residues. V was cut by 1 base and J by 2 bases, with 11 bases left in between. Germline CDR1 reads LGHNA; CDR2 reads YSLEER. For the CDR3, the DNA is TGCGCCAGCAGCCAAGGAAGCGGTCTCAACACCGGGGAGCTGTTTTTT. Translation gives CASSQGSGLNTGELFF.

Only one count was recorded for this clone. CDR3 bases: TGTGCCAGCAGACCGCCGACACAGGGGGCGAGTGAGCAGTTCTTC. This translates into CASRPPTQGASEQFF. This chain links TRBV2 with TRBJ2-1, with 9 bases matching TRBD1. J lost 9 bases, V lost 6 bases, and 12 bases had no gene match. This CDR3 region has 15 residues. Germline V gene lookup returns CDR1 SNHLY and CDR2 FYNNEI.

The J gene is TRBJ2-1, the V gene TRBV10-2, with 8 positions matching TRBD2. J gave up 4 bases and V 4 bases, and 3 bases lay outside the gene matches. In germline, CDR1 is WSHSY, CDR2 SAAADI. The CDR3 is 14 residues long. CDR3 sequence (DNA): TGCGCCAGCAGTGCACTAGCGGTGTACAATGAGCAGTTCTTC. It translates to CASSALAVYNEQFF.

The V and J genes are TRBV5-1 and TRBJ2-3; weak D call: TRBD2 (6 bases). Germline CDR1 and CDR2: SGHRS and YFSETQ. V lost 1 base and J lost 2, with 14 bases in between. The CDR3 runs 16 residues. The CDR3 DNA is TGCGCCAGCAGCTTGTGGCGGGGTTTGAACACAGATACGCAGTATTTT. Translating it yields CASSLWRGLNTDTQYF.

The gene calls are TRBV6-7 and TRBJ1-6; TRBD1 is a possible D gene (6 bases). TRBV6-7 has ORF status, its function being uncertain. The CDR3 spans 16 residues. V lost 2 bases to trimming and J lost 10 bases, with 18 bases between them. The CDR3 DNA is TGTGCCAGCAGTTACCCCGAGGGGGGGGGCGGCTCACCCCTCCACTTT. It specifies CASSYPEGGGGSPLHF.

V is TRBV7-2 and J is TRBJ2-3, with 9 bases identical to TRBD2. CDR1 and CDR2 from the germline V gene are SGHTA and FQGNSA. The CDR3 spans 16 residues. After removal of 4 bases from V and 0 bases from J, the junction contained 5 bases not matched to a gene. The CDR3 loop reads CASSSRGGASTDTQYF. The CDR3 nucleotides read TGTGCCAGCAGCTCTCGCGGGGGGGCGAGCACAGATACGCAGTATTTT.

The rearrangement joins TRBV27 to TRBJ2-3; 7 positions match TRBD2. Germline CDR1 is MNHEY and CDR2 is SMNVEV (reference sequence). The V segment lost 2 bases and the J segment 6 bases; nucleotides outside the gene matches: 8. The CDR3 runs 15 residues. The DNA of the CDR3 is TGTGCCAGCAGTTTAGAGGGGAAGGGAGGGGATACGCAGTATTTT. As protein: CASSLEGKGGDTQYF.

The chain employs TRBV9 and TRBJ2-1; 7 nucleotides align to TRBD2. The ends lost 4 bases at V and 6 bases at J; junction bases unmatched: 10. This CDR3 has 15 residues. CDR1 and CDR2 from the germline V gene are SGDLS and YYNGEE. The CDR3 region is CASSPMAGVGNEQFF. For the CDR3, the DNA is TGTGCCAGCAGCCCCATGGCGGGAGTGGGCAATGAGCAGTTCTTC.

This chain connects TRBV12-3 or TRBV12-4 to TRBJ2-1, with D uncertain. This CDR3 comprises 13 residues. Trimming removed 7 bases at V and 3 bases at J, with 10 bases between. The CDR3 coding sequence is TGTGCCAGCAAGCCAGGTTACTACAATGAGCAGTTCTTC. Residues: CASKPGYYNEQFF.

The genes are TRBV4-1 and TRBJ2-5; TRBD1 agrees at 8 bases. J was trimmed by 5 bases and V by 1 base; bases with no gene match: 9. Germline CDR1 MGHRA, CDR2 YSYEKL. CDR3 length: 16 amino acids. The chain's CDR3 is CASSQADRARGETQYF. Here the CDR3 DNA reads TGCGCCAGCAGCCAAGCGGACAGGGCCCGCGGGGAGACCCAGTACTTC.